This section outlines one T cell receptor beta chain sequence together with its context. This specimen comes from a study of T cells in localized non-small cell lung cancer. TCRdb's table, derived via immunoSEQ multiplex PCR, lists solely in-frame clones and lacks some. In the table there are around 35,000 clones, around 90% of which are singletons. The specimen comprised peripheral blood, sampled before any cancer treatment. The sequence came from a woman aged 40 to 75 with stage I lung adenocarcinoma.

The CDR3 region is CASSYATDYTDTQYF. Written as DNA, the CDR3 is TGCGCCAGCAGCTATGCAACCGACTACACAGATACGCAGTATTTT. The rearrangement joins TRBV5-1 to TRBJ2-3; a weak D match, TRBD2 (5 bases). The CDR3 totals 15 residues. Trimming pared 3 bases from V and 2 bases from J, leaving 13 bases between. In germline, CDR1 is SGHRS, CDR2 YFSETQ. Full variable domain (outside the CDR3, taken from reference TRBV5-1 and TRBJ2-3): KAGVTQTPRYLIKTRGQQVTLSCSPISGHRSVSWYQQTPGQGLQFLFEYFSETQRNKGNFPGRFSGRQFSNSRSEMNVSTLELGDSALYLCASSYATDYTDTQYFGPGTRLTVL.